This is a list of T cell receptor beta chains from one sample in a study of OX40 agonist ivuxolimab in advanced cancers. Data came from immunoSEQ multiplex PCR; TCRdb stores just in-frame clones and leaves some out. The sample contains about 96,000 clones, under 85% of which appear only once. This sample comprised CD4+ or CD8+ T cells sorted from blood, obtained in a trial of the OX40 agonist ivuxolimab. The receptors stem from an adult with an advanced solid tumor such as melanoma, head and neck, liver or kidney cancer. Both conserved end residues are part of each CDR3. A D gene is named only where the DNA matches it firmly. Clone size is shown for a subset of rows, as once, few, many or a class of expanded clone.

V gene	D gene	J gene	clone size	CDR3 protein	CDR3 DNA
TRBV9	TRBD1	TRBJ2-1	few	CASSVEGTVYNEQFF	TGTGCCAGCAGCGTAGAAGGGACAGTATACAATGAGCAGTTCTTC
TRBV10-3	NA	TRBJ1-1	NA	CAISESGARAFF	TGTGCCATCAGTGAGTCAGGAGCTCGAGCTTTCTTT
TRBV28	TRBD1	TRBJ1-2	NA	CASSLAGTGGWNYGYTF	TGTGCCAGCAGTTTAGCCGGGACAGGGGGCTGGAACTATGGCTACACCTTC
TRBV7-2	NA	TRBJ1-3	NA	CASSSDPGVTGNTIYF	TGTGCCAGCAGCTCGGACCCAGGGGTAACTGGAAACACCATATATTTT
TRBV7-9	NA	TRBJ2-7	NA	CASTRGTFGEQYF	TGTGCCAGCACGCGCGGGACGTTCGGCGAGCAGTACTTC
TRBV5-4	NA	TRBJ2-2	NA	CASSLASALGELFF	TGTGCCAGCAGCTTGGCCTCGGCCTTAGGGGAGCTGTTTTTT
TRBV12-1	NA	TRBJ1-5	NA	CASSKGHNQPQHF	TGTGCCAGCAGCAAGGGACACAATCAGCCCCAGCATTTT
TRBV27	TRBD1	TRBJ2-7	NA	CASSFQGQGTYEQYF	TGTGCCAGCAGTTTCCAGGGACAGGGGACGTACGAGCAGTACTTC
TRBV12-5	TRBD1	TRBJ1-1	NA	CASGQGGLNTEAFF	TGTGCTAGTGGCCAGGGGGGATTGAACACTGAAGCTTTCTTT
TRBV5-4	NA	TRBJ2-1	NA	CASSPKGHNEQFF	TGTGCCAGCAGCCCGAAGGGGCACAATGAGCAGTTCTTC
TRBV19	NA	TRBJ2-3	NA	CASSIGRTDTQYF	TGTGCCAGTAGTATCGGGCGCACAGATACGCAGTATTTT
TRBV4-1	NA	TRBJ2-1	NA	CASSLDYLSHNEQFF	TGCGCCAGCAGCCTGGACTATCTGTCTCACAATGAGCAGTTCTTC
TRBV5-1	NA	TRBJ2-2	NA	CASSFGDGGTGELFF	TGCGCCAGCAGCTTCGGCGACGGAGGCACCGGGGAGCTGTTTTTT
TRBV7-9	TRBD2	TRBJ2-1	NA	CASSHLAGESYNEQFF	TGTGCCAGCAGCCACCTAGCGGGAGAGTCTTACAATGAGCAGTTCTTC
TRBV12-5	NA	TRBJ1-5	once	CASGLVGTAPSESQHF	TGTGCTAGTGGTTTGGTCGGGACGGCGCCGTCCGAGTCCCAGCATTTT
TRBV7-1	TRBD1	TRBJ1-2	NA	CASSMGQDYGYTF	TGTGCCAGCAGCATGGGACAGGACTATGGCTACACCTTC
TRBV14	NA	TRBJ2-1	NA	CASSQLAIPYNEQFF	TGTGCCAGCAGTCAACTAGCAATCCCCTACAATGAGCAGTTCTTC
TRBV9	TRBD2	TRBJ2-3	NA	CASADGGSRSTDTQYF	TGTGCCAGCGCGGACGGGGGGTCCAGGAGTACAGATACGCAGTATTTT
TRBV4-3	TRBD1	TRBJ1-1	NA	CASSGGQGATEAFF	TGCGCCAGCAGCGGGGGACAGGGAGCCACTGAAGCTTTCTTT
TRBV15	TRBD2	TRBJ2-7	NA	CATSRGLAGGDEQYF	TGTGCCACCAGCAGAGGACTAGCGGGAGGGGACGAGCAGTACTTC
TRBV5-6	NA	TRBJ2-5	NA	CASSRGWGETQYF	TGTGCCAGCAGCCGGGGTTGGGGGGAGACCCAGTACTTC
TRBV7-7	TRBD2	TRBJ2-5	NA	CASSPAWGREGPYGETQYF	TGTGCCAGCAGCCCAGCGTGGGGGCGGGAGGGCCCGTATGGAGAGACCCAGTACTTC
TRBV4-1	NA	TRBJ2-1	NA	CASSQVSSGASYNEQFF	TGCGCCAGCAGCCAAGTTTCATCGGGAGCCTCCTACAATGAGCAGTTCTTC
TRBV6-1	NA	TRBJ1-1	NA	CASTPITFTEAFF	TGTGCCAGCACCCCTATTACTTTTACGGAAGCTTTCTTT
TRBV2	NA	TRBJ1-2	NA	CASSELGPLYGYTF	TGTGCCAGCAGTGAACTAGGACCTCTCTATGGCTACACCTTC
TRBV27	TRBD1	TRBJ2-7	NA	CASRIGVRQGAYEQYF	TGTGCCAGCAGGATTGGGGTGAGACAGGGGGCCTACGAGCAGTACTTC
TRBV5-6	NA	TRBJ2-1	NA	CASSLGNEQFF	TGTGCCAGCAGCCTCGGGAATGAGCAGTTCTTC
TRBV7-3	NA	TRBJ2-2	NA	CASSKTDNGELFF	TGTGCCAGCAGCAAAACGGATAACGGGGAGCTGTTTTTT
TRBV19	TRBD1	TRBJ2-4	few	CASSILGTGGNIQYF	TGTGCCAGTAGTATCCTCGGGACAGGAGGGAACATTCAGTACTTC
TRBV7-8	TRBD2	TRBJ2-1	NA	CASSSSSGVHNEQFF	TGTGCCAGCAGCTCCTCTAGCGGGGTCCACAATGAGCAGTTCTTC
TRBV18	NA	TRBJ2-5	NA	CASSPGSGETQYF	TGTGCCAGCTCACCAGGGAGTGGAGAGACCCAGTACTTC
TRBV4-2	NA	TRBJ2-1	NA	CASSQEGSRNEQFF	TGTGCCAGCAGCCAAGAAGGGTCTAGGAATGAGCAGTTCTTC
TRBV6-5	NA	TRBJ1-1	NA	CASALPGGSEAFF	TGTGCCAGCGCCCTCCCCGGAGGGTCTGAAGCTTTCTTT
TRBV23-1	TRBD1	TRBJ2-7	NA	CASSRSNRGEGYEQYF	TGCGCCAGCAGTCGATCGAACAGGGGGGAAGGGTACGAGCAGTACTTC
TRBV9	NA	TRBJ2-2	NA	CASSPYLTGELFF	TGTGCCAGCAGCCCATATTTAACCGGGGAGCTGTTTTTT
TRBV11-2	TRBD2	TRBJ2-3	NA	CASSLEGSGTDTQYF	TGTGCCAGCAGCTTAGAGGGTAGCGGGACAGATACGCAGTATTTT
TRBV27	NA	TRBJ2-1	once	CASSLTGPSSYNEQFF	TGTGCCAGCAGCCTAACAGGGCCGAGCTCCTACAATGAGCAGTTCTTC
TRBV19	TRBD2	TRBJ2-1	NA	CASSVQGTTSYNEQFF	TGTGCCAGTAGTGTCCAAGGGACTACCTCCTACAATGAGCAGTTCTTC
TRBV4-3	TRBD1	TRBJ1-2	NA	CASSLGTGGFYGYTF	TGCGCCAGCAGCCTAGGGACAGGGGGCTTCTATGGCTACACCTTC
TRBV27	NA	TRBJ1-2	NA	CASSFEGPSYGYTF	TGTGCCAGCAGTTTTGAGGGACCTTCCTATGGCTACACCTTC
TRBV6-1	TRBD1	TRBJ2-7	NA	CASSFETGHYEQYF	TGTGCCAGCAGTTTTGAGACAGGGCACTACGAGCAGTACTTC
TRBV18	NA	TRBJ2-5	NA	CASSPPRATREQYF	TGTGCCAGCTCACCACCGAGGGCAACGAGGGAGCAGTACTTC
TRBV5-1	NA	TRBJ2-3	NA	CASSLRQGGSDTQYF	TGCGCCAGCAGCTTGCGGCAGGGGGGTTCAGATACGCAGTATTTT
TRBV7-9	NA	TRBJ1-5	NA	CASSPVGGTNQPQHF	TGTGCCAGCAGCCCCGTGGGGGGAACGAATCAGCCCCAGCATTTT
TRBV5-1	TRBD1	TRBJ2-5	NA	CASSLEGQGPSGTQYF	TGCGCCAGCAGCTTGGAGGGACAGGGGCCTTCTGGGACCCAGTACTTC
TRBV4-2	NA	TRBJ1-5	NA	CASSPVLLSGPDQPQHF	TGTGCCAGCAGCCCGGTCCTATTAAGTGGGCCAGATCAGCCCCAGCATTTT
TRBV19	TRBD2	TRBJ2-7	NA	CASSAGAGPYEQYF	TGTGCCAGTAGTGCGGGAGCGGGGCCCTACGAGCAGTACTTC
TRBV10-3	NA	TRBJ1-2	NA	CAISGGRPGPTDGYTF	TGTGCCATCAGTGGTGGTCGGCCGGGTCCCACGGATGGCTACACCTTC
TRBV6-5	NA	TRBJ1-4	NA	CASRLRGLGEKLFF	TGTGCCAGCAGACTCAGGGGTTTAGGTGAAAAACTGTTTTTT
TRBV5-1	NA	TRBJ1-2	NA	CASSLNTLSGYTF	TGCGCCAGCAGCTTGAACACCCTCTCTGGCTACACCTTC